This T cell receptor beta chain was captured by sequencing in a study of blood T cell repertoires in COVID-19. Germline-derived CDR1 and CDR2 are MNHEY and SMNVEV (reference sequence). This CDR3 spans 14 amino acids. After removal of 5 bases from V and 4 bases from J, the junction contained 5 bases not matched to a gene. Per the authors' pipeline: Estimation of nucleated cell counts relied on the amplification of reference gene primers. The repertoire was sequenced with immunoSEQ multiplex PCR; TCRdb's copy has only in-frame clones and lacks some. That table is the source of V, J and clone size, and D and trimming were worked out from the DNA. The repertoire holds approximately 140,000 clones, 84% seen once, with 1.4% in the top ten.

Source material: peripheral blood. This chain uses TRBV27 with TRBJ1-2; 9 bases line up with TRBD1. This TCR derives from a man between 60 and 75 years old with acute or convalescent COVID-19. CDR3 region: CASSVSQGAYGYTF. The DNA of the CDR3 is TGTGCCAGCAGTGTCTCACAGGGGGCCTATGGCTACACCTTC.